The 27 T cell receptor beta chains listed next were all sequenced from one sample in a study of cytomegalovirus exposure and HLA in healthy donors. The PCR was carried out with 60 Vbeta primers and 13 Jbeta primers. Assay: immunoSEQ multiplex PCR; the TCRdb copy retains only in-frame clones and omits some. The listing records about 110,000 clones. Sample: PBMCs. These TCRs come from a man younger than 35 in good health and CMV-seronegative.

The chain carries TRBV9 and TRBJ1-2, with D possibly TRBD1 on 5 matching bases. V was cut by 5 bases and J by 12 bases, with 32 bases left in between. CDR3 length equals 17 residues. In germline, CDR1 is SGDLS, CDR2 YYNGEE. Here the CDR3 reads CASSLLDSPNTISGDTF. CDR3 DNA sequence: TGTGCCAGCAGTCTCCTCGACAGCCCGAACACAATCTCCGGCGACACCTTC.

The V call is TRBV15, the J call TRBJ2-5; D perhaps matches TRBD2 (5 bases). The V end lost 2 bases, the J end lost 2 bases, and 9 bases lay between the germline ends. CDR1 is LNHNV and CDR2 is YYDKDF in the germline V gene (reference sequence). The CDR3 is 14 amino acids. CDR3 coding DNA: TGTGCCACCAGCAGACCCGGACTTCAAGAGACCCAGTACTTC. This encodes CATSRPGLQETQYF. The full variable domain, with the rest looked up from reference TRBV15 and TRBJ2-5, is DAMVIQNPRYQVTQFGKPVTLSCSQTLNHNVMYWYQQKSSQAPKLLFHYYDKDFNNEADTPDNFQSRRPNTSFCFLDIRSPGLGDTAMYLCATSRPGLQETQYFGPGTRLLVL.

The chain joins TRBV15 to TRBJ2-1; 8 positions match TRBD2. The CDR3 is 15 residues long. Unmatched junction bases numbered 2, after V lost 1 base and J lost 3 bases. Germline V gene sequence: CDR1 LNHNV, CDR2 YYDKDF (reference sequence). The CDR3 sequence: CATSRGSGGYNEQFF. In DNA, the CDR3 is TGTGCCACCAGCAGAGGGAGCGGGGGCTACAATGAGCAGTTCTTC.

This chain uses TRBV5-1 with TRBJ2-3, with TRBD1 identical over 7 bases. Germline V gene lookup returns CDR1 SGHRS and CDR2 YFSETQ. This CDR3 has 14 amino acids. V lost 1 base to trimming and J lost 5 bases; unmatched junction nucleotides: 4. The CDR3: CASSLRQGGDTQYF. Here the CDR3 DNA reads TGCGCCAGCAGCTTGCGACAGGGCGGAGATACGCAGTATTTT.

J is TRBJ1-2 and V is TRBV9; 7 bases line up with TRBD1. The V gene end was trimmed by 0 bases and the J gene end by 4 bases; junction bases not matched to a gene: 9. The CDR3 totals 16 residues. Germline CDR1 reads SGDLS; CDR2 reads YYNGEE. DNA for the CDR3: TGTGCCAGCAGCGTAGCTGGAAACAGGGGAGGCTATGGCTACACCTTC. Translation gives CASSVAGNRGGYGYTF.

The V and J genes are TRBV7-9 and TRBJ2-5; TRBD1 is a possible D gene (5 bases). The germline CDR1 and CDR2 sequences are SEHNR and FQNEAQ (reference sequence). Between the trimmed V and J ends, which lost 7 bases and 5 bases, there was a span of 17 bases. The CDR3 length is 14 residues. The CDR3 is CASNKDTGVETQYF. The CDR3, as DNA: TGTGCCAGCAACAAGGACACTGGAGTGGAGACCCAGTACTTC. The variable domain in full, with the rest retrieved from reference TRBV7-9 and TRBJ2-5, is DTGVSQNPRHKITKRGQNVTFRCDPISEHNRLYWYRQTLGQGPEFLTYFQNEAQLEKSRLLSDRFSAERPKGSFSTLEIQRTEQGDSAMYLCASNKDTGVETQYFGPGTRLLVL.

V is TRBV6-1 and J is TRBJ1-2, with TRBD1 as a possible D gene (5 bases). The CDR3 totals 16 residues. V gave up 4 bases and J gave up 8 bases, with 23 bases separating them. From germline, CDR1 is MNHNS and CDR2 SASEGT. CDR3 coding DNA: TGTGCCAGCAGTGCATCTCCGGCTACAGGCCACGGGGGCTACACCTTC. Translating gives CASSASPATGHGGYTF.

The genes are TRBV7-3 and TRBJ2-7, with 9 bases that match TRBD2. This CDR3 has 16 amino acids. Germline CDR1 is SGHTA and CDR2 is FQGTGA. J was trimmed by 2 bases and V by 5 bases; bases with no gene match: 10. Here the CDR3 DNA reads TGTGCCAGCAGCGAACCCTTAGGCGGGGGGGCCTACGAGCAGTACTTC. It is translated as CASSEPLGGGAYEQYF.

The gene calls are TRBV5-1 and TRBJ1-2; 7 bases are a match to TRBD1. V shed 3 bases and J 7 bases; nucleotides not matched to a gene: 6. Germline V gene lookup returns CDR1 SGHRS and CDR2 YFSETQ. This CDR3 is 13 amino acids long. CDR3 in DNA: TGCGCCAGCAGCTACACAGGGGAGCGTGGCTACACCTTC. Protein: CASSYTGERGYTF.

The V call is TRBV6-4, the J call TRBJ2-2; TRBD2 matches at 10 bases. V lost 2 bases and J lost 6; bases outside the gene matches: 3. This CDR3 region has 15 residues. The germline CDR1 and CDR2 sequences are MRHNA and SNTAGT. The CDR3 loop is CASSDKAGGPGELFF. The CDR3 region has the DNA TGTGCCAGCAGTGACAAAGCGGGGGGGCCCGGGGAGCTGTTTTTT.

The chain combines TRBV6-1 with TRBJ1-2; 7 bases map to TRBD1. Germline trimming cut 1 base from V and 8 bases from J; bases unmatched to any gene: 4. The germline V gene encodes CDR1 MNHNS and CDR2 SASEGT. CDR3 size: 13 residues. CDR3 coding DNA: TGTGCCAGCAGTGAAGGACAGGGAGAGGGCTACACCTTC. This codes for CASSEGQGEGYTF.

The CDR3 loop reads CASIGTAYEQYF. DNA for the CDR3: TGTGCCAGCATAGGGACAGCATACGAGCAGTACTTC. The chain couples TRBV2 to TRBJ2-7, with TRBD1 matching over 7 bases. V lost 7 bases and J lost 4; bases outside the gene matches: 4. The CDR3 consists of 12 residues. In germline, CDR1 is SNHLY, CDR2 FYNNEI. Filled out from reference TRBV2 and TRBJ2-7, the complete variable domain reads EPEVTQTPSHQVTQMGQEVILRCVPISNHLYFYWYRQILGQKVEFLVSFYNNEISEKSEIFDDQFSVERPDGSNFTLKIRSTKLEDSAMYFCASIGTAYEQYFGPGTRLTVT.

This rearrangement joins TRBV9 to TRBJ1-2; D possibly corresponds to TRBD1 (5 bases). V was clipped by 0 bases and J by 6 bases, with 15 bases between them. CDR3 length equals 15 residues. Per the germline V gene, CDR1 is SGDLS and CDR2 is YYNGEE. The CDR3 region has the DNA TGTGCCAGCAGCGTAGGGGAGCCCAGGGAGGATGGCTACACCTTC. It codes for CASSVGEPREDGYTF.

The rearrangement joins TRBV6-1 to TRBJ2-5; D is uncertain. Germline CDR1 and CDR2: MNHNS and SASEGT. The CDR3 has 15 amino acids. Between the trimmed V and J ends, which lost 0 bases and 1 base, there was a span of 9 bases. The CDR3 region has the DNA TGTGCCAGCAGTGAAGCAGCCGGTCCCCAAGAGACCCAGTACTTC. Its translation: CASSEAAGPQETQYF.

This chain joins TRBV5-1 and TRBJ1-1, with TRBD1 matching 7 bases. Germline values: CDR1 SGHRS, CDR2 YFSETQ. There are 15 residues in the CDR3. Losses at the gene ends were 4 bases for V and 1 base for J; bases not matched to a gene: 7. In nucleotides, the CDR3 is TGCGCCAGCAGCCACCGAGGGGACAGGAACACTGAAGCTTTCTTT. Encoded protein: CASSHRGDRNTEAFF. The variable domain in full, with the rest retrieved from reference TRBV5-1 and TRBJ1-1, is KAGVTQTPRYLIKTRGQQVTLSCSPISGHRSVSWYQQTPGQGLQFLFEYFSETQRNKGNFPGRFSGRQFSNSRSEMNVSTLELGDSALYLCASSHRGDRNTEAFFGQGTRLTVV.

This chain uses TRBV27 with TRBJ1-2; D might be TRBD1 (5 bases). This CDR3 has 14 amino acids. The germline V and J ends were trimmed by 6 bases and 3 bases, with 14 bases remaining between them. Per the germline V gene, CDR1 is MNHEY and CDR2 is SMNVEV (reference sequence). CDR3 in amino acids: CASREWGGDYGYTF. CDR3 in DNA: TGTGCCAGCAGAGAATGGGGGGGGGACTATGGCTACACCTTC.

The chain employs TRBV5-1 and TRBJ2-5, with D perhaps matching TRBD1 (6 bases). The CDR3 runs to 13 residues. V was shortened by 6 bases and J by 0 bases, with 9 bases between the two germline ends. Per the germline V gene, CDR1 is SGHRS and CDR2 is YFSETQ. The chain's CDR3 is CASKRTDQETQYF. CDR3 coding DNA: TGCGCCAGCAAAAGGACAGACCAAGAGACCCAGTACTTC.

This chain connects TRBV6-5 to TRBJ1-1, with D possibly TRBD1 on 6 matching bases. Germline CDR1 MNHEY, CDR2 SVGAGI. Trimming left V 5 bases short and J 2 bases short, with 15 bases between. The CDR3 is 15 amino acids. CDR3 sequence reads: CASSPPGHINTEAFF. The CDR3 nucleotides are TGTGCCAGCAGTCCACCGGGACATATTAACACTGAAGCTTTCTTT.

The chain couples TRBV29-1 to TRBJ2-1, with D perhaps matching TRBD2 (7 bases). Germline V gene sequence: CDR1 SQVTM, CDR2 ANQGSEA. This CDR3 is 15 amino acids long. With 8 bases removed from V and 8 bases from J, the gap between germline ends came to 25 bases. CDR3 loop: CSTRQAELARHEQFF. CDR3 nucleotide sequence: TGCAGCACTCGACAGGCCGAACTAGCGAGGCATGAGCAGTTCTTC.

The chain joins TRBV7-3 to TRBJ2-1, with TRBD2 as a possible D gene (6 bases). The length of the CDR3 is 16 residues. The germline V gene has CDR1 SGHTA and CDR2 FQGTGA. Trimming shortened V by 1 base and J by 0 bases, and 10 bases separated the two germline ends. The CDR3 DNA sequence: TGTGCCAGCAGCTTAAACGGGGGAAGCTCCTACAATGAGCAGTTCTTC. It is translated as CASSLNGGSSYNEQFF. The entire variable domain, with the rest obtained from reference TRBV7-3 and TRBJ2-1, is as follows: GAGVSQTPSNKVTEKGKYVELRCDPISGHTALYWYRQSLGQGPEFLIYFQGTGAADDSGLPNDRFFAVRPEGSVSTLKIQRTERGDSAVYLCASSLNGGSSYNEQFFGPGTRLTVL.

This chain connects TRBV19 to TRBJ1-5; D not resolved. Trimming pared 1 base from V and 6 bases from J, leaving 7 bases between. The CDR3 has 13 amino acids. Germline V gene data show CDR1 as LNHDA and CDR2 as SQIVND (reference sequence). CDR3 bases: TGTGCCAGTAGTATAGGGGCCCTTCAGCCCCAGCATTTT. This sequence encodes CASSIGALQPQHF. The full variable domain, rest sourced from reference TRBV19 and TRBJ1-5, is DGGITQSPKYLFRKEGQNVTLSCEQNLNHDAMYWYRQDPGQGLRLIYYSQIVNDFQKGDIAEGYSVSREKKESFPLTVTSAQKNPTAFYLCASSIGALQPQHFGDGTRLSIL.

This chain uses TRBV28 with TRBJ2-2, with 10 bases identical to TRBD2. The germline V gene encodes CDR1 MDHEN and CDR2 SYDVKM. Trimming took 6 bases from V and 8 from J; bases not matched to a gene: 9. This CDR3 contains 15 residues. The CDR3 region has the DNA TGTGCCAGCAGACCAACTAGCGGGACTAGAGGGGAGCTGTTTTTT. It translates to CASRPTSGTRGELFF.

The chain uses TRBV14 and TRBJ1-5; TRBD1 is a possible D gene (6 bases). In germline, CDR1 is SGHDN, CDR2 FVKESK. CDR3 length: 15 residues. Between the trimmed V and J ends, which lost 4 bases and 3 bases, there was a span of 13 bases. CDR3 coding DNA: TGTGCCAGCAGCCTAAAACAGGGTCTCAATCAGCCCCAGCATTTT. Protein sequence: CASSLKQGLNQPQHF.

This sequence joins TRBV4-1 and TRBJ1-4; TRBD1 matches at 8 bases. Trimming cost V 3 bases and J 5 bases; bases outside gene matches: 2. Germline CDR1 MGHRA, CDR2 YSYEKL. The CDR3 spans 14 residues. This CDR3 is CASSQRQGNEKLFF. As DNA, the CDR3 is TGCGCCAGCAGCCAGCGACAGGGGAATGAAAAACTGTTTTTT.

The chain links TRBV5-1 to TRBJ1-2, with 8 bases aligning to TRBD1. The CDR3 is 15 amino acids. The V segment lost 0 bases and the J segment 6 bases; nucleotides outside the gene matches: 7. The germline V gene encodes CDR1 SGHRS and CDR2 YFSETQ. The chain's CDR3 is CASSLGGQGVNGYTF. The DNA of the CDR3 is TGCGCCAGCAGCTTGGGTGGACAGGGTGTCAATGGCTACACCTTC.

V gene TRBV19 combines with J gene TRBJ2-1; perhaps TRBD1 as D (6 bases). Trimming shortened V by 5 bases and J by 0 bases, and 17 bases separated the two germline ends. CDR1 is LNHDA and CDR2 is SQIVND in the germline V gene (reference sequence). The CDR3 consists of 17 residues. CDR3 loop: CASSLRQAASSYNEQFF. CDR3 DNA sequence: TGTGCCAGTAGTCTAAGACAGGCCGCGAGCTCCTACAATGAGCAGTTCTTC.

The J gene is TRBJ1-2, the V gene TRBV15; 8 bases match TRBD1. The V gene's germline CDR1 is LNHNV and CDR2 YYDKDF (reference sequence). The CDR3 spans 14 residues. The J segment lost 6 bases and the V segment lost 2 bases, leaving 5 bases of the junction unmatched. The CDR3 region has the DNA TGTGCCACCAGCAGAACGCAGGGGGCTCATGGCTACACCTTC. Translated: CATSRTQGAHGYTF. Drawing the rest from reference TRBV15 and TRBJ1-2, the complete variable domain is DAMVIQNPRYQVTQFGKPVTLSCSQTLNHNVMYWYQQKSSQAPKLLFHYYDKDFNNEADTPDNFQSRRPNTSFCFLDIRSPGLGDTAMYLCATSRTQGAHGYTFGSGTRLTVV.